One T cell receptor (beta chain) is described in this entry. This entry comes from a study of blood T cell repertoires in COVID-19. Whole-study context: Sites across the United States, Italy and Spain contributed samples from acute and convalescent COVID-19. Sources were T cells, B-cell-depleted T cells, or PBMCs; the material itself was cDNA or gDNA.

The authors' processing: Estimates of nucleated cell counts were drawn from the amplification of reference gene primers. Sequenced by immunoSEQ multiplex PCR; TCRdb stores in-frame clones only, minus some. The V and J calls and clone size are taken from that table; D and trimming were inferred from the DNA. The sample lists fewer than 200,000 clones; 60% to 85% were seen once. This CDR3 has 14 residues. Germline CDR1 SGHAT, CDR2 FQNNGV. V was clipped by 5 bases and J by 5 bases; unmatched bases: 6. V gene TRBV11-2 combines with J gene TRBJ1-1, with TRBD1 matching over 9 bases. This TCR came from an older man with acute or convalescent COVID-19. The sample consisted of peripheral blood. The CDR3 DNA reads as TGTGCCAGCAGCCACGGACAGGGGAAGACTGAAGCTTTCTTT. It yields the protein CASSHGQGKTEAFF.